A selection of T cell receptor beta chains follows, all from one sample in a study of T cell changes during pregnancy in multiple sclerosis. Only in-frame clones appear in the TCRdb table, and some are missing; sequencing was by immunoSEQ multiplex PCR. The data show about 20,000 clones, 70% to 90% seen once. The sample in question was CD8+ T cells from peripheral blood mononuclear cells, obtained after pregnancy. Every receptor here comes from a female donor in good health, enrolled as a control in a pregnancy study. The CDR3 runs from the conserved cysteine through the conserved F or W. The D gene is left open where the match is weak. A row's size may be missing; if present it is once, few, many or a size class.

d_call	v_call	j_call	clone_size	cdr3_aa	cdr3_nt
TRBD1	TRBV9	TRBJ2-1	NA	CASSVLGTGGNNEQFF	TGTGCCAGCAGCGTATTGGGGACAGGGGGAAACAATGAGCAGTTCTTC
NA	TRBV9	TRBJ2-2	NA	CASSARPGEANTGELFF	TGTGCCAGCAGCGCACGACCGGGGGAAGCGAACACCGGGGAGCTGTTTTTT
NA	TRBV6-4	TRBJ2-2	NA	CASSSGEGDTGELFF	TGTGCCAGCAGTTCTGGAGAAGGGGACACCGGGGAGCTGTTTTTT
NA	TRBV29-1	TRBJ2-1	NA	CSVAGTTSYNEQFF	TGCAGCGTTGCCGGGACAACCTCCTACAATGAGCAGTTCTTC
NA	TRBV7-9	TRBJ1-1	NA	CASPSPTEAFF	TGTGCCAGCCCAAGCCCCACTGAAGCTTTCTTT
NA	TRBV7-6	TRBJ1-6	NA	CASSLEAGRNSPLHF	TGTGCCAGCAGCTTAGAGGCAGGGAGGAACTCACCCCTCCACTTT
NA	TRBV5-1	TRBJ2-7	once	CASSWSGGEQYF	TGCGCCAGCAGTTGGTCTGGAGGCGAGCAGTACTTC
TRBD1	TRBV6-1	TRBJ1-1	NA	CASSEPGQGLLTEAFF	TGTGCCAGCAGTGAACCTGGACAGGGCCTTTTGACTGAAGCTTTCTTT
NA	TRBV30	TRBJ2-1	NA	CAWTQDSSYNEQFF	TGTGCCTGGACCCAGGACTCGTCCTACAATGAGCAGTTCTTC
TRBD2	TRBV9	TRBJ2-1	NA	CASGTSNEQFF	TGTGCCAGCGGGACTAGCAATGAGCAGTTCTTC
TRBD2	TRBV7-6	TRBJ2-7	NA	CASSLLAGDRHEQYF	TGTGCCAGCAGCCTACTAGCGGGAGATCGGCACGAGCAGTACTTC
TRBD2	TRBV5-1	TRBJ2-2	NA	CATNPLAGPNTGELFF	TGCGCCACGAACCCGCTAGCGGGTCCGAACACCGGGGAGCTGTTTTTT
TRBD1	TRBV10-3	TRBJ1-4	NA	CATKGGQGNEKLFF	TGTGCCACAAAAGGAGGACAGGGGAATGAAAAACTGTTTTTT
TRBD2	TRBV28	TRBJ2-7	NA	CASSRLAEYEQYF	TGTGCCAGTAGCCGACTAGCAGAATACGAGCAGTACTTC
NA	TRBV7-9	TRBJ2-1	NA	CASSPNPPATGNEQFF	TGTGCCAGCAGCCCCAACCCCCCGGCCACGGGTAATGAGCAGTTCTTC
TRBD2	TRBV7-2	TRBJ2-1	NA	CASSLDSGSFYNEQFF	TGTGCCAGCAGCTTAGACAGCGGGAGCTTTTACAATGAGCAGTTCTTC
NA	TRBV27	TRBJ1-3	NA	CASSAQGGAGNTIYF	TGTGCCAGCAGTGCCCAGGGTGGGGCTGGAAACACCATATATTTT
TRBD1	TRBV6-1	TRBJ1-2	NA	CASSESRTGIYGYTF	TGTGCCAGCAGTGAATCCCGGACAGGGATCTATGGCTACACCTTC
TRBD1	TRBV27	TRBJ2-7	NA	CATGGTGSNEQYF	TGTGCCACCGGAGGGACAGGGTCAAACGAGCAGTACTTC
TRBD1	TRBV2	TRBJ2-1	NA	CAIGTGANEQFF	TGTGCCATAGGGACAGGCGCTAATGAGCAGTTCTTC
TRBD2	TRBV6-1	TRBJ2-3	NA	CASSDRRSGSWVDTQYF	TGTGCCAGCAGTGATCGGCGTAGCGGGAGTTGGGTAGATACGCAGTATTTT
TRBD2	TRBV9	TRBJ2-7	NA	CASSPRLAGSEQYF	TGTGCCAGCAGCCCACGACTAGCGGGGAGTGAGCAGTACTTC
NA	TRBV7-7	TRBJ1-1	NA	CASNSPRDFRTEAFF	TGTGCTAGCAACTCACCCAGGGATTTCCGCACTGAAGCTTTCTTT
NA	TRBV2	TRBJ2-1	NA	CASSRPPGDEQFF	TGTGCCAGCAGTCGGCCCCCCGGGGATGAGCAGTTCTTC
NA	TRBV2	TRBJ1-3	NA	CATQGITGNTIYF	TGTGCCACCCAGGGGATTACTGGAAACACCATATATTTT
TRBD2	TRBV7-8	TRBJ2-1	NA	CASSSLAGGAEEQFF	TGTGCCAGCAGCTCATTAGCGGGAGGAGCGGAAGAGCAGTTCTTC
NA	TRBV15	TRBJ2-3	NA	CATSSARRLATGTDTQYF	TGTGCCACCAGCAGCGCCAGGAGGTTGGCCACGGGCACAGATACGCAGTATTTT
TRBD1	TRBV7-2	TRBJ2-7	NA	CASSPQGAAYEQYF	TGTGCCAGCAGCCCACAGGGGGCCGCCTACGAGCAGTACTTC
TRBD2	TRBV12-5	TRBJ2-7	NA	CASAQDGLAGSYEQYF	TGTGCTAGTGCCCAGGACGGGCTAGCGGGGTCCTACGAGCAGTACTTC
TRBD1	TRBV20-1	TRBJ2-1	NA	CSASEGQGFF	TGCAGTGCTAGTGAGGGACAGGGCTTCTTC
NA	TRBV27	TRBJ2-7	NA	CASSFGRRGYEQYF	TGTGCCAGCAGTTTCGGCAGGAGGGGATACGAGCAGTACTTC
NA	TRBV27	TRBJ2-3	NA	CASLKGTSSTPSTDTQYF	TGTGCCAGCCTAAAAGGGACTTCTTCCACCCCTAGCACAGATACGCAGTATTTT
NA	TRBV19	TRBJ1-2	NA	CASSIDPPGFNTRGYTF	TGTGCCAGTAGTATAGACCCTCCTGGTTTTAACACGCGGGGCTACACCTTC
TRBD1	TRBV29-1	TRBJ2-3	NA	CSVLGTVGGTDTQYF	TGCAGCGTGCTCGGGACAGTCGGGGGCACAGATACGCAGTATTTT
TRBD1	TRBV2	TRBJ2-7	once	CASRETGLATSEQYF	TGTGCCAGCAGAGAGACAGGGCTGGCTACGAGCGAGCAGTACTTC
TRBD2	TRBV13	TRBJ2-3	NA	CASTMGLASSTDTQYF	TGTGCCAGCACCATGGGACTAGCGTCTAGCACAGATACGCAGTATTTT
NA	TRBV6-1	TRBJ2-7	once	CASSEEQLYEQYF	TGTGCCAGCAGTGAAGAACAGCTCTACGAGCAGTACTTC